This TCR beta chain came from a study of cytomegalovirus exposure and HLA in healthy donors. Whole-study findings and limits: In vitro experiments confirmed that three CMV-associated chains were specific for CMV antigens. The study put some 160 TCR beta chains on its list as cytomegalovirus-associated. Fewer N-insertions than the approximately 700-donor mean were reportedly shown by an Asian-associated ancestry cluster in a later analysis.

PCR employed 60 Vbeta and 13 Jbeta primers. This table comes from immunoSEQ multiplex PCR, and its TCRdb copy is limited to in-frame clones, with some not included. The sample yields around 190,000 clones, roughly 85% seen once. Germline V lookup: CDR1 SGHRS, CDR2 YFSETQ. The CDR3 is made up of 15 amino acids. The ends lost 0 bases at V and 0 bases at J; junction bases unmatched: 3. Turning to this clone: Its antigen is as yet unknown.

The chain carries TRBV5-1 and TRBJ2-7; 7 nucleotides match TRBD1. The sample consisted of PBMCs. This clonotype was obtained from a woman aged 40 to 49 in good health and CMV-seronegative. CDR3 coding DNA: TGCGCCAGCAGCTTGGCCTGGGACAGCTCCTACGAGCAGTACTTC. It encodes CASSLAWDSSYEQYF.